This TCR beta chain was identified in a study of blood T cell repertoires in COVID-19. Study-wide context: Whether acute or convalescent, the COVID-19 samples came from the United States, Italy and Spain. T cells, B-cell-depleted T cells, or PBMCs provided the cDNA or gDNA that served as material.

Methods used by the authors: Reference gene primer amplification in the assay estimated nucleated cell counts. Libraries were prepared by immunoSEQ multiplex PCR; TCRdb keeps only in-frame clonotypes and omits some of them. That table gives V, J and clone size, and the DNA gave D and trimming. The sample lists approximately 65,000 clones, around 86% seen once, with about 1.1% in the top ten. CDR3 length equals 15 residues. CDR1 is SGDLS, CDR2 YYNGEE, per germline. V trimming: 4 bases; J trimming: 4 bases; junction bases outside the gene matches: 5. The genes are TRBV9 and TRBJ2-1; 10 bases are shared with TRBD2. The clonotype was recovered from a man aged 40-50 years with acute or convalescent COVID-19. Sample: peripheral blood. CDR3 sequence (DNA): TGTGCCAGCAGCCCCCAGCGGGGGGGTTACAATGAGCAGTTCTTC. Translated, it gives CASSPQRGGYNEQFF.